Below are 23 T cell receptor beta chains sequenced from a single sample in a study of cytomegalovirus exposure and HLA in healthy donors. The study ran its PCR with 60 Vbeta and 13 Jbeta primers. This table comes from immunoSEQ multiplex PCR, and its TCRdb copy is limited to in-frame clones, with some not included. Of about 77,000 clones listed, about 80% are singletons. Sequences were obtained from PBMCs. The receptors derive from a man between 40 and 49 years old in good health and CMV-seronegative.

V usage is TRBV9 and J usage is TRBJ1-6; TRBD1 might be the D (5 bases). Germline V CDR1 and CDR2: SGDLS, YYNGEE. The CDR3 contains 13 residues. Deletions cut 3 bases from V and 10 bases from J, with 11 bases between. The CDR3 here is CASSEGILSPLHF. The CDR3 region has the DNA TGTGCCAGCAGCGAGGGGATTTTGTCACCCCTCCACTTT.

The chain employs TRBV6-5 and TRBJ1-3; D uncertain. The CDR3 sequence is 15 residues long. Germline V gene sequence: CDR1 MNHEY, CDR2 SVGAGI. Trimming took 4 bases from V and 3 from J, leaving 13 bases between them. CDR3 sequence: CASSSEGLFGNTIYF. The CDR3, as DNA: TGTGCCAGCAGTTCCGAGGGCCTCTTTGGAAACACCATATATTTT.

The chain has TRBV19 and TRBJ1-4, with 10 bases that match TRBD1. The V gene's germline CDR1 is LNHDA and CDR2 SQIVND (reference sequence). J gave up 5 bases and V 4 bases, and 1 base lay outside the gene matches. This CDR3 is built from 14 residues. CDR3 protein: CASSRTGGNEKLFF. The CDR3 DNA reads TGTGCCAGTAGTAGGACAGGGGGGAATGAAAAACTGTTTTTT.

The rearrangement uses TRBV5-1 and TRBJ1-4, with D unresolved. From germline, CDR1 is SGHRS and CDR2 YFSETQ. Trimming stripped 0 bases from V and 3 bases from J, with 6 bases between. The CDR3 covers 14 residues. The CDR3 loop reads CASSLEGANEKLFF. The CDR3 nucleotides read TGCGCCAGCAGCTTGGAGGGAGCTAATGAAAAACTGTTTTTT.

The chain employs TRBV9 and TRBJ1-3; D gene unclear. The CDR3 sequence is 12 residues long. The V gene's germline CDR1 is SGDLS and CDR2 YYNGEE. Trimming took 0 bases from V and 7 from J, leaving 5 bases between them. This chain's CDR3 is CASSVDSNTIYF. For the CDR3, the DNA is TGTGCCAGCAGCGTAGATAGCAACACCATATATTTT.

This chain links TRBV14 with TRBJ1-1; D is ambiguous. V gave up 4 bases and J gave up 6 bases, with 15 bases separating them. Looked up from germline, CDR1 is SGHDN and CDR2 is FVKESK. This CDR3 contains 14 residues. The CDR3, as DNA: TGTGCCAGCAGCCTGAGCGGGGTCATCCCTGAAGCTTTCTTT. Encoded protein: CASSLSGVIPEAFF.

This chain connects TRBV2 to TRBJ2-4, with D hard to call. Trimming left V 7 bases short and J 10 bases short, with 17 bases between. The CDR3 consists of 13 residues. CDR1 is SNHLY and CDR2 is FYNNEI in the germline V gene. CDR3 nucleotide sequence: TGTGCCAGCAAGACGGCCGTCTTGGAGATTCAGTACTTC. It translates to CASKTAVLEIQYF.

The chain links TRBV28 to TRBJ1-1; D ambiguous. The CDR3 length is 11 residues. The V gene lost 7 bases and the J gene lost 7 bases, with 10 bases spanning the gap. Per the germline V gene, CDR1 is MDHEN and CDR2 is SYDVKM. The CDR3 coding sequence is TGTGCCAGCATTCTACGGTGTGAAGCTTTCTTT. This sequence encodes CASILRCEAFF.

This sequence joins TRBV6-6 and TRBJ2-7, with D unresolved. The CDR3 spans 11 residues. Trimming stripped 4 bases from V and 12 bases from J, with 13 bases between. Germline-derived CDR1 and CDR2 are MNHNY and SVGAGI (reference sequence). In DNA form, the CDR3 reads TGTGCCAGCAGTTCCTCTCCCCCTTTGTACTTC. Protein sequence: CASSSSPPLYF.

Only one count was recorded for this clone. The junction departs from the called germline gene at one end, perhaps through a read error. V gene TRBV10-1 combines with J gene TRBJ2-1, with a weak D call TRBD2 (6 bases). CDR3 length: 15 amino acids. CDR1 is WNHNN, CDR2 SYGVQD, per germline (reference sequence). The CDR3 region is CASSQAGTSSNEQFF. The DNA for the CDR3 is TGCGCCAGCAGCCAAGCCGGGACTTCCTCCAATGAGCAGTTCTTC.

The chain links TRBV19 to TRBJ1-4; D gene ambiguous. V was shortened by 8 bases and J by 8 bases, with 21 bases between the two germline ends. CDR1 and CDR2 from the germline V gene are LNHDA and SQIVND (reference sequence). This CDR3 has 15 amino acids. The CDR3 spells CASGPEARRLEKLFF. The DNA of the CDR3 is TGTGCCAGTGGCCCCGAGGCTCGACGGCTGGAAAAACTGTTTTTT.

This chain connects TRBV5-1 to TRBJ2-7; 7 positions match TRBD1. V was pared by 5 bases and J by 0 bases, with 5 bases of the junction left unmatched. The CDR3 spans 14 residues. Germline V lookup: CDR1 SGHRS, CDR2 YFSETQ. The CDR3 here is CASRPGTDSYEQYF. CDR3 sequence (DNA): TGCGCCAGCAGGCCCGGGACAGACTCCTACGAGCAGTACTTC. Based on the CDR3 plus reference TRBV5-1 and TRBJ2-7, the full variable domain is KAGVTQTPRYLIKTRGQQVTLSCSPISGHRSVSWYQQTPGQGLQFLFEYFSETQRNKGNFPGRFSGRQFSNSRSEMNVSTLELGDSALYLCASRPGTDSYEQYFGPGTRLTVT.

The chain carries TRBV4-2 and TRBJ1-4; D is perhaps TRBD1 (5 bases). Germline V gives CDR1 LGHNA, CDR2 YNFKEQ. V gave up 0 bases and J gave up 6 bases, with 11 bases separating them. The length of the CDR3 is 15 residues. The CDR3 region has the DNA TGTGCCAGCAGCCAAGATCTTCAAGGGGATGAAAAACTGTTTTTT. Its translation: CASSQDLQGDEKLFF.

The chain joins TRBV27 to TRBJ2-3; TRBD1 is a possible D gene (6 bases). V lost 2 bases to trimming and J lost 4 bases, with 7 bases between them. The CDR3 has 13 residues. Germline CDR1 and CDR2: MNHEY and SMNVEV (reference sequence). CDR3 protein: CASSLNRADTQYF. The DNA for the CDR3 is TGTGCCAGCAGTTTAAACAGGGCAGATACGCAGTATTTT.

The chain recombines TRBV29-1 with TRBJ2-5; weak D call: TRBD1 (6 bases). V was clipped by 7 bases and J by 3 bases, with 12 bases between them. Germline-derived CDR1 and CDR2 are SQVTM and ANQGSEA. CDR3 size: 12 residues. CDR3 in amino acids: CSDAGQKETQYF. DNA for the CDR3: TGCAGCGATGCAGGACAGAAAGAGACCCAGTACTTC.

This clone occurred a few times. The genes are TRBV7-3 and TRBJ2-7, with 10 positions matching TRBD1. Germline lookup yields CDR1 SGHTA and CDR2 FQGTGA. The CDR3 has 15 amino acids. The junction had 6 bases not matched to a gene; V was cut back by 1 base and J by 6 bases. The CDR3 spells CASSLSRDRGSEQYF. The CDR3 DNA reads TGTGCCAGCAGCTTAAGTAGGGACAGGGGATCCGAGCAGTACTTC.

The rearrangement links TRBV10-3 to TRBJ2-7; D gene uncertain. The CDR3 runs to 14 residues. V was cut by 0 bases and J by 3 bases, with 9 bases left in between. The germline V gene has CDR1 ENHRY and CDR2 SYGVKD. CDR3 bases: TGTGCCATCAGTGAGTCTATAGCCAGCTACGAGCAGTACTTC. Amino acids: CAISESIASYEQYF.

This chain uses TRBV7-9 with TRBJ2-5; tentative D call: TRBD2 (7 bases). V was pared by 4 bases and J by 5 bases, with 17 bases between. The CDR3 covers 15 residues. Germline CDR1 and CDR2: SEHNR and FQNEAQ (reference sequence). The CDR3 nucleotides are TGTGCCAGCAGCTCCCCCCGGGGGGCTATGGAGACCCAGTACTTC. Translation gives CASSSPRGAMETQYF.

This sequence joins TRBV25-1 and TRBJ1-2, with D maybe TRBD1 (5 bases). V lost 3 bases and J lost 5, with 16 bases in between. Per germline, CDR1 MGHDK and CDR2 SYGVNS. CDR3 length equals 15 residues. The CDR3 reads CASSDATRGRYGYTF. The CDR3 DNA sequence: TGTGCCAGCAGTGATGCCACCCGGGGGAGATATGGCTACACCTTC.

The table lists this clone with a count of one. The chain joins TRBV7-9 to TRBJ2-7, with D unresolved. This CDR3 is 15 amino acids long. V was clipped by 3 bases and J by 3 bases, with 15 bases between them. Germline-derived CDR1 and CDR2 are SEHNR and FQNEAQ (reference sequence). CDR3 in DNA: TGTGCCAGCAGCTTGCCCAGCAGCGCTGACTACGAGCAGTACTTC. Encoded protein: CASSLPSSADYEQYF.

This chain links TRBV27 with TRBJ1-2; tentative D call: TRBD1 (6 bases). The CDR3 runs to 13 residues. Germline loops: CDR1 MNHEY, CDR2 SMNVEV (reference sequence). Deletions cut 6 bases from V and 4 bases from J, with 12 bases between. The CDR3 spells CASSLQQGYGYTF. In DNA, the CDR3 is TGTGCCAGCAGCCTCCAACAGGGCTATGGCTACACCTTC.

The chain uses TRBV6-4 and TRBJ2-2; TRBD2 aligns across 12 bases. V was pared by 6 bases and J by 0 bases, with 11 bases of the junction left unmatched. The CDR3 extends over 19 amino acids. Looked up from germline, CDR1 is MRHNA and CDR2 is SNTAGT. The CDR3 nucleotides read TGTGCCAGCAGCCTTACAGGACTAGCGGGGTTTACGAACACCGGGGAGCTGTTTTTT. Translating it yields CASSLTGLAGFTNTGELFF.

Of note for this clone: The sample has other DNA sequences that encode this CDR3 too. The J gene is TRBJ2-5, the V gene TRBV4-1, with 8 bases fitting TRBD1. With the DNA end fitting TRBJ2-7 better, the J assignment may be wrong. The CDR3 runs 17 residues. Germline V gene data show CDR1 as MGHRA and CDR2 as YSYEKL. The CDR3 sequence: CASSQGRDRSSSYEQYF. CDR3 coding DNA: TGCGCCAGCAGCCAAGGGAGGGACAGGTCGAGCTCCTACGAGCAGTACTTC.